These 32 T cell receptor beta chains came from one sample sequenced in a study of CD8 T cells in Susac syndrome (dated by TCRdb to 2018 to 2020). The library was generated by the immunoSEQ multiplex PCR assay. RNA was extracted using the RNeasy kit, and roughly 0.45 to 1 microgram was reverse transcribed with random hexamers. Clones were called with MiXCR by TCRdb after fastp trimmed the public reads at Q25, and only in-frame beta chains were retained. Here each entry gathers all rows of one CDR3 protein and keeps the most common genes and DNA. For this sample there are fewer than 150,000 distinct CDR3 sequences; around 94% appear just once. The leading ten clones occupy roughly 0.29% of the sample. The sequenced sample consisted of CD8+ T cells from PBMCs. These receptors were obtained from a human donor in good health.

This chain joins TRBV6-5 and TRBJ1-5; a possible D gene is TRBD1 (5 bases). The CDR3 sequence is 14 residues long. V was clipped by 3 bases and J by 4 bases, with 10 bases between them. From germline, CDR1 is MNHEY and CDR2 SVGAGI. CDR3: CASSYMGPNQPQHF. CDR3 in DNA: TGTGCCAGCAGTTATATGGGACCAAATCAGCCCCAGCATTTT.

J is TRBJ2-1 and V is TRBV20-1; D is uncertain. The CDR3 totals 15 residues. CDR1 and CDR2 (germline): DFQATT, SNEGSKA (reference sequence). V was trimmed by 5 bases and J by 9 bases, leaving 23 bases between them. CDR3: CSAHPGLRALGEQFF. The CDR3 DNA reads TGCAGTGCTCACCCCGGGCTACGGGCCCTGGGTGAGCAGTTCTTC.

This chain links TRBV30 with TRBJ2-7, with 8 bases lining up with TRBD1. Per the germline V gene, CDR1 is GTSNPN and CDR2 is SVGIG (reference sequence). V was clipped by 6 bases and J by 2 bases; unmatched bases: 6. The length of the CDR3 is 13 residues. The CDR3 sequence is CACPGQDPYEQYF. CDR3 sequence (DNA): TGTGCCTGCCCGGGACAGGACCCCTACGAGCAGTACTTC.

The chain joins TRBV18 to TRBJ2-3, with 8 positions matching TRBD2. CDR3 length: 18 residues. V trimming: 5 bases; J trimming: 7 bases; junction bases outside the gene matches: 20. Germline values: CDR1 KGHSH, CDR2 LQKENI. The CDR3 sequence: CASSAWGTGLVFTNTQYF. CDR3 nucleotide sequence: TGTGCCAGCTCAGCGTGGGGAACGGGACTAGTGTTCACGAATACGCAGTATTTT.

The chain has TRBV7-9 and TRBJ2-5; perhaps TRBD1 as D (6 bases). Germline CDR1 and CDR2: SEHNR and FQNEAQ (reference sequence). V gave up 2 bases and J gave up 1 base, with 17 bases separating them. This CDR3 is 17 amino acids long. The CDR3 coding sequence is TGTGCCAGCAGCTTACCGGGCCAGATAGGGGGCCAAGAGACCCAGTACTTC. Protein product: CASSLPGQIGGQETQYF.

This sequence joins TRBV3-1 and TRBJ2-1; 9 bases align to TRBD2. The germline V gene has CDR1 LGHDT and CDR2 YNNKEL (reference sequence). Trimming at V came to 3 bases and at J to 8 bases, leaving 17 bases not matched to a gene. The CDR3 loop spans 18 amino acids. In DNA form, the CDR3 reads TGTGCCAGCAGCCACAGGACTAGCGTCCTGGGTCGGTACGATGAGCAGTTCTTC. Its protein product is CASSHRTSVLGRYDEQFF.

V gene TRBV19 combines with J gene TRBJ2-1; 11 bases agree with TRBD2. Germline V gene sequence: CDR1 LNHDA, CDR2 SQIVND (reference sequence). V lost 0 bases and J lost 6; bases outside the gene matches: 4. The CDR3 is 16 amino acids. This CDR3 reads CASSIDTSGSGNEQFF. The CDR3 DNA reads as TGTGCCAGTAGTATAGATACTAGCGGGAGTGGCAATGAGCAGTTCTTC.

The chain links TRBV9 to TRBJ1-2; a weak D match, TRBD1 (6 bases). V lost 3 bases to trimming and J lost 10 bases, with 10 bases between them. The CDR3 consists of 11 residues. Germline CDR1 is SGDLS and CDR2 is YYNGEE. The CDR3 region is CASSDGGDYTF. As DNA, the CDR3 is TGTGCCAGCAGCGACGGGGGCGACTACACCTTC.

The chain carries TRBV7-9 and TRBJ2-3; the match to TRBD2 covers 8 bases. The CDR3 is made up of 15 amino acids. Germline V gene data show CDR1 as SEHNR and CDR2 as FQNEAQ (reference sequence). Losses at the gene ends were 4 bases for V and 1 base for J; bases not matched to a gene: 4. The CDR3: CASSSLAGRTDTQYF. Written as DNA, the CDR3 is TGTGCCAGCAGCTCCCTAGCGGGCCGCACAGATACGCAGTATTTT.

The CDR3 region has the DNA TGCAGCGTTCCCGGGACTGACGGTGGCGCCCTGACTTTC. Translated: CSVPGTDGGALTF. The chain is built from TRBV29-1 and TRBJ2-6; D might be TRBD2 (6 bases). V was cut by 5 bases and J by 15 bases, with 20 bases left in between. This CDR3 has 13 amino acids. Germline V gene data show CDR1 as SQVTM and CDR2 as ANQGSEA.

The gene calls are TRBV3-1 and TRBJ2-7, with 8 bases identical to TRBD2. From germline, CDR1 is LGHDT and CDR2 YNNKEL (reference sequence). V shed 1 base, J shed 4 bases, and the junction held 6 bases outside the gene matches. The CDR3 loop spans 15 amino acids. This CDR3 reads CASSQGVSGSYEQYF. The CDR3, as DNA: TGTGCCAGCAGCCAAGGCGTCAGCGGGAGTTACGAGCAGTACTTC.

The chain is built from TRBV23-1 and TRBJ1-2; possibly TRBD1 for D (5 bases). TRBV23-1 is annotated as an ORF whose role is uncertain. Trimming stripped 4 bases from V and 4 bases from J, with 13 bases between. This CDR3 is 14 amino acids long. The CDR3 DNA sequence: TGCGCCAGCAGTCTCGACAGAATTTTCTATGGCTACACCTTC. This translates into CASSLDRIFYGYTF.

CDR3 protein: CASSHRTEGKDYTF. Written as DNA, the CDR3 is TGTGCCAGCAGCCATAGGACGGAGGGAAAGGACTACACCTTC. This chain connects TRBV4-2 to TRBJ1-2, with D uncertain. Germline CDR1 and CDR2: LGHNA and YNFKEQ. The germline V and J ends were trimmed by 3 bases and 10 bases, with 18 bases remaining between them. The CDR3 is 14 residues long.

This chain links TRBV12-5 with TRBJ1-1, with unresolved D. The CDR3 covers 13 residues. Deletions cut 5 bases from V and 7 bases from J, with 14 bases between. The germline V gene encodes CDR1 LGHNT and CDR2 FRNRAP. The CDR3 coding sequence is TGTGCTAGTGGTCTCTCGGGAATTCATGAAGCTTTCTTT. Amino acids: CASGLSGIHEAFF.

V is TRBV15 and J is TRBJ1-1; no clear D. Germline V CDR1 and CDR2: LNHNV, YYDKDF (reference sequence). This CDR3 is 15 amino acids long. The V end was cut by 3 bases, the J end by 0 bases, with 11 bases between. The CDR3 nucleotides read TGTGCCACCAGCAGGTTTGGAAGCATGAACACTGAAGCTTTCTTT. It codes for CATSRFGSMNTEAFF.

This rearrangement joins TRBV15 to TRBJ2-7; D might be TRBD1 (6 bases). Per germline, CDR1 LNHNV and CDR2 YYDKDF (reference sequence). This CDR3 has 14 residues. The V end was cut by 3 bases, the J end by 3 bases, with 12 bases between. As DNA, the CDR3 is TGTGCCACCAGCAGCCTCACGGACAGCTACGAGCAGTACTTC. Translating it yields CATSSLTDSYEQYF.

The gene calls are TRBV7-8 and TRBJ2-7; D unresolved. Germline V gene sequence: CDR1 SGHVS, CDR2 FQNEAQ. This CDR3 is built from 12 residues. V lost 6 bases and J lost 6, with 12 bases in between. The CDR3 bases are TGTGCCAGCAGTTTGACCCGGTCCGAGCAGTACTTC. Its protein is CASSLTRSEQYF.

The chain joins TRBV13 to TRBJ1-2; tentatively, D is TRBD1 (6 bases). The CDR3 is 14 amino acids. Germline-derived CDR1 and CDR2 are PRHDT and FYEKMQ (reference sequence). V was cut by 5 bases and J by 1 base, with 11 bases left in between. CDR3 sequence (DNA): TGTGCCAGCAGCCTCAAGGGACATAACTATGGCTACACCTTC. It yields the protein CASSLKGHNYGYTF.

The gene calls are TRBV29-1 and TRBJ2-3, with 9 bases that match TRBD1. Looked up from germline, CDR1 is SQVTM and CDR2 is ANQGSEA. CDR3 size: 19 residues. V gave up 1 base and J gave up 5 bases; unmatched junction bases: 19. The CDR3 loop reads CSVEGVPRPGTGLEDTQYF. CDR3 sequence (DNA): TGCAGCGTTGAAGGGGTCCCACGTCCCGGGACAGGGTTAGAAGATACGCAGTATTTT.

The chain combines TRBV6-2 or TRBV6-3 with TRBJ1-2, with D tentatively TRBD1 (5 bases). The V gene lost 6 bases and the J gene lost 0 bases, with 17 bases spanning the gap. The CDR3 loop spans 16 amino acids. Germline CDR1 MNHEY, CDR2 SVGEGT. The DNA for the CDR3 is TGTGCCAGCAGGCCGGGACTCGAAGTCGCTAACTATGGCTACACCTTC. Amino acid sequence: CASRPGLEVANYGYTF.

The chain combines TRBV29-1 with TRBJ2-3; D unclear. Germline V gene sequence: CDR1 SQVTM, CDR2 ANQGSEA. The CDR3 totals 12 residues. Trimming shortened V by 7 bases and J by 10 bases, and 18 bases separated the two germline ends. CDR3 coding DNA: TGCAGCGCCATAGCCGGGCCTCAGGCGCAGTATTTT. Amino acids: CSAIAGPQAQYF.

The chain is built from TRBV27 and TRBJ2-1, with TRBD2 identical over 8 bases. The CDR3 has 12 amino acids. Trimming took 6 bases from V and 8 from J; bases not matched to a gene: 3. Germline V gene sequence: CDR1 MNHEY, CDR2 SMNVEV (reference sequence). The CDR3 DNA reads TGTGCCAGCAGCCCGGGACTAGATGAGCAGTTCTTC. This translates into CASSPGLDEQFF.

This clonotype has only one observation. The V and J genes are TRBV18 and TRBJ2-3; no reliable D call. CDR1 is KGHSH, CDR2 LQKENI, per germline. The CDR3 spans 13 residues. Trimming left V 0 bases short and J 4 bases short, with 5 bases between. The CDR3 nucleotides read TGTGCCAGCTCACCACCGACGGCAGATACGCAGTATTTT. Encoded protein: CASSPPTADTQYF.

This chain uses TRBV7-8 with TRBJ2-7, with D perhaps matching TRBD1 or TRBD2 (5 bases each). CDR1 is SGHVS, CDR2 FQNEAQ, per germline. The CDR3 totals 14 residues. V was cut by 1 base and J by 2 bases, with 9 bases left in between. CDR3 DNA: TGTGCCAGCAGCTTAGGGGGACGGGCCTACGAGCAGTACTTC. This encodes CASSLGGRAYEQYF.

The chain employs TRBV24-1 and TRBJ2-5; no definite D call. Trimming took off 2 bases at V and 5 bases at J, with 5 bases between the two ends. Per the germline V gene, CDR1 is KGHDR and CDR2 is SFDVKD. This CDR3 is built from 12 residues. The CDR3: CATSDYLETQYF. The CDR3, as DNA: TGTGCCACCAGTGATTACCTTGAGACCCAGTACTTC.

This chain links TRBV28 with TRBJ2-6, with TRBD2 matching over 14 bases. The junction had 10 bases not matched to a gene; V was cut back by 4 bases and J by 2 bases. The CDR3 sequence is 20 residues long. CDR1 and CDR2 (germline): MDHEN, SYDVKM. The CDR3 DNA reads TGTGCCAGCAGTTCTGGACTAGCGGGAGGCGAACAAACTGGGGCCAACGTCCTGACTTTC. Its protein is CASSSGLAGGEQTGANVLTF.

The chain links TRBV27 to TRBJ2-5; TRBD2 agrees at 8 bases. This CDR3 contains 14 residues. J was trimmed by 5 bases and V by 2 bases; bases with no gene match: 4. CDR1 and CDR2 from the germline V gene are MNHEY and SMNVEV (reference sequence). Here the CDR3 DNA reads TGTGCCAGCAGTTTAGGGACTAGTGGGGAGACCCAGTACTTC. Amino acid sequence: CASSLGTSGETQYF.

The CDR3: CASSQDGIQAFF. Written as DNA, the CDR3 is TGTGCCAGCAGCCAAGACGGGATTCAAGCTTTCTTT. This chain connects TRBV4-2 to TRBJ1-1, with no clear D. CDR3 length: 12 residues. CDR1 is LGHNA, CDR2 YNFKEQ, per germline. V was clipped by 0 bases and J by 9 bases, with 8 bases between them.

The CDR3 protein is CSARPYQGQFYEQYF. The CDR3 DNA reads TGCAGTGCTAGACCATACCAGGGACAGTTCTACGAGCAGTACTTC. This sequence joins TRBV20-1 and TRBJ2-7, with 7 bases matching TRBD1. J lost 3 bases, V lost 2 bases, and 10 bases had no gene match. CDR3 length equals 15 residues. Germline V gene sequence: CDR1 DFQATT, CDR2 SNEGSKA (reference sequence).

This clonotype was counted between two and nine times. The CDR3 DNA is TGTGCCAGTGGACAGGGGAATCAGCCCCAGCATTTT. Translating gives CASGQGNQPQHF. The chain has TRBV25-1 and TRBJ1-5, with 9 bases identical to TRBD1. Germline-derived CDR1 and CDR2 are MGHDK and SYGVNS. CDR3 length: 12 residues. J was trimmed by 4 bases and V by 9 bases; bases with no gene match: 1.

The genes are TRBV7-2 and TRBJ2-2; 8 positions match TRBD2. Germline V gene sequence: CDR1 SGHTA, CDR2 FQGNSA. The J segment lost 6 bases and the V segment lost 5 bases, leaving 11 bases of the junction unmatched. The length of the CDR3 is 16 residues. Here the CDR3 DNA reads TGTGCCAGCAGCCCCGGGAGCGGGAGTTCTGCCGGGGAGCTGTTTTTT. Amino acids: CASSPGSGSSAGELFF.

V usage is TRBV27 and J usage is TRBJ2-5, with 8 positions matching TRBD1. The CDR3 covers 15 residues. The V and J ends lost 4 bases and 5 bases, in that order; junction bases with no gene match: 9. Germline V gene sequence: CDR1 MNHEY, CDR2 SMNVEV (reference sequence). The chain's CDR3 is CASSYQGALTETQYF. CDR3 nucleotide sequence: TGTGCCAGCAGTTACCAGGGGGCTTTAACGGAGACCCAGTACTTC.